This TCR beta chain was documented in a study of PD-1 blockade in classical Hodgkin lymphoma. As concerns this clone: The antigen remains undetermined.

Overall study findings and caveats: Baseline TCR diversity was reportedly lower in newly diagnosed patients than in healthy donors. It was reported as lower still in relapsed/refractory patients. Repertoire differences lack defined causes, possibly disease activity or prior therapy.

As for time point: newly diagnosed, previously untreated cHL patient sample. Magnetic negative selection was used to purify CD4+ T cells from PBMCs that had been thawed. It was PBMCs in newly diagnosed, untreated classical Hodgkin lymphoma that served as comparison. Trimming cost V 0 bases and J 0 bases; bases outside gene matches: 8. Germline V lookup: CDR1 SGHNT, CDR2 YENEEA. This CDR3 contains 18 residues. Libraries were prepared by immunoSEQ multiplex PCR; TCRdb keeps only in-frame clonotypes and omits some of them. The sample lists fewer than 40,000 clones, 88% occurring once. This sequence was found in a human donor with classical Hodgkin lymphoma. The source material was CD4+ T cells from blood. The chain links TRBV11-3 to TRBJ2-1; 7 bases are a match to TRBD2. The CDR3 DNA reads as TGTGCCAGCAGCTTAGATCGTAGTAGCGGGCTCTCCTACAATGAGCAGTTCTTC. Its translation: CASSLDRSSGLSYNEQFF.